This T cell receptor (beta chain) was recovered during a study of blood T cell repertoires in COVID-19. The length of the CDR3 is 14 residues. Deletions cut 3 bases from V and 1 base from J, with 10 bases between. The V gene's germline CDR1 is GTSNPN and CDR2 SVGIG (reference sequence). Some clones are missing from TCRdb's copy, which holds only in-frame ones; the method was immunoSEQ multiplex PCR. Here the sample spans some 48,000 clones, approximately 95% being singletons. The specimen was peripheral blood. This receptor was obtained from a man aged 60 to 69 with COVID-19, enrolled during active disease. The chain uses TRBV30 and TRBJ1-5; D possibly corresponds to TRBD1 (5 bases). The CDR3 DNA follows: TGTGCCTGGAGGACCAAGGGGAGCAATCAGCCCCAGCATTTT. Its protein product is CAWRTKGSNQPQHF.